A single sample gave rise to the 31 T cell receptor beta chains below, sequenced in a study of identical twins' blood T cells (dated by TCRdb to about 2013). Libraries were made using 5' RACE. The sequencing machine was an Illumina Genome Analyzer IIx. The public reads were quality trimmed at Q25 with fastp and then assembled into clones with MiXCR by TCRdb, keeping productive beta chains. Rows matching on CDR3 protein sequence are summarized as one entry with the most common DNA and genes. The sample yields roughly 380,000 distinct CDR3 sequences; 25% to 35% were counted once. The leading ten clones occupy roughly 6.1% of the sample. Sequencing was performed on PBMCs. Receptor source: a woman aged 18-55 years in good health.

CDR3: CASSRTAGAGQPQHF. The DNA for the CDR3 is TGTGCCAGCAGCCGGACCGCAGGGGCTGGTCAGCCCCAGCATTTT. The chain uses TRBV11-2 and TRBJ1-5, with D possibly TRBD1 on 6 matching bases. Trimming stripped 5 bases from V and 6 bases from J, with 17 bases between. Germline-derived CDR1 and CDR2 are SGHAT and FQNNGV. CDR3 length equals 15 residues.

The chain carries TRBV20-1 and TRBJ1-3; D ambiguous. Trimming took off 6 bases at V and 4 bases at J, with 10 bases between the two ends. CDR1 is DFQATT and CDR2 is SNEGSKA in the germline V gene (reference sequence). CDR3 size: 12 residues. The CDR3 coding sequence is TGCAGTGCGGATATGCAGGGAAACACCATATATTTT. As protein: CSADMQGNTIYF.

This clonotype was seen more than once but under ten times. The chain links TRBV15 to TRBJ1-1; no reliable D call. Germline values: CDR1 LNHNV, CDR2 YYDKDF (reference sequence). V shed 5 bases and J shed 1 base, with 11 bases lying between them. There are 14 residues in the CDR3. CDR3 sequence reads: CATSVSSPNTEAFF. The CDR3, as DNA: TGTGCCACCAGCGTCTCCAGCCCGAACACTGAAGCTTTCTTT.

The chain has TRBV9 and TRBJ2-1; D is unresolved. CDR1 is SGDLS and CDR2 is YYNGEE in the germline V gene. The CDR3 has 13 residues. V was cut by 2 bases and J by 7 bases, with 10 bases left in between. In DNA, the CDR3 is TGTGCCAGCAGCGTGGCCCAGAAAAATGAGCAGTTCTTC. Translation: CASSVAQKNEQFF.

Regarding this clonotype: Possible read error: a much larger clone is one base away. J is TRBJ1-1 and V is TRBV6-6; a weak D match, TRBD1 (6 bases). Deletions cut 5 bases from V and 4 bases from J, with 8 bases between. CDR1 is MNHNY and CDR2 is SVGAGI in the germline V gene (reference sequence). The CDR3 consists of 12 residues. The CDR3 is CASSTGTTEAFF. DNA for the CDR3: TGTGCCAGCAGTACAGGGACCACTGAAGCTTTCTTT.

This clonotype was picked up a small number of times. This CDR3 is CASSSRETAVYGYTF. The CDR3 DNA sequence: TGTGCCAGCTCTAGCAGGGAGACTGCCGTCTATGGCTACACCTTC. This sequence joins TRBV9 and TRBJ1-2; D possibly corresponds to TRBD1 (5 bases). This CDR3 region has 15 residues. Trimming took off 7 bases at V and 4 bases at J, with 20 bases between the two ends. Germline CDR1 reads SGDLS; CDR2 reads YYNGEE.

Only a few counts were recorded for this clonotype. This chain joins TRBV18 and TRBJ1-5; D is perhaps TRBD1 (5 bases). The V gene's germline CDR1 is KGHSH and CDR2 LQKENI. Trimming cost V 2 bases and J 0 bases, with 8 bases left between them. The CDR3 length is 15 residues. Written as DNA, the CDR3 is TGTGCCAGCTCACCAGTACAGGCTAGCAATCAGCCCCAGCATTTT. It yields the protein CASSPVQASNQPQHF.

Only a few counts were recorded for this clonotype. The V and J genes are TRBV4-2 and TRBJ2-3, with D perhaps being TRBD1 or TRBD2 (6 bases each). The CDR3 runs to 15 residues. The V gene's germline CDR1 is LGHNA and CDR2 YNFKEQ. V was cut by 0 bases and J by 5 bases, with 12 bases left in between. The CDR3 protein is CASSQDRGQQDTQYF. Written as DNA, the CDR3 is TGTGCCAGCAGCCAAGATCGGGGGCAACAAGATACGCAGTATTTT.

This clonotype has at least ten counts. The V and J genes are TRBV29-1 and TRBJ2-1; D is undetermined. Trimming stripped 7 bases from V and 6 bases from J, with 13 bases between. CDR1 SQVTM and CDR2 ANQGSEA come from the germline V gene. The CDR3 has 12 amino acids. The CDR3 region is CSGWTGPNEQFF. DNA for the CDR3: TGCAGCGGCTGGACCGGACCCAATGAGCAGTTCTTC.

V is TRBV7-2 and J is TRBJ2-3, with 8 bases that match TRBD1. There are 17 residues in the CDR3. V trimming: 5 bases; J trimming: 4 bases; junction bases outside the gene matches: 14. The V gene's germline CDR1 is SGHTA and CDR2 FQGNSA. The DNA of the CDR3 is TGTGCCAGCAGCCAGAAATCCGGGACAGGAACCGCAGATACGCAGTATTTT. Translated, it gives CASSQKSGTGTADTQYF.

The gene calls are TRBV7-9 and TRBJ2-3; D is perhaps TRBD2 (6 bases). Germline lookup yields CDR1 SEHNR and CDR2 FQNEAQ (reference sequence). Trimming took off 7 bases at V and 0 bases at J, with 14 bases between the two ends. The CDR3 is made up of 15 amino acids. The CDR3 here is CASTKLATSTDTQYF. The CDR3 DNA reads TGTGCCAGCACCAAGCTAGCGACCAGCACAGATACGCAGTATTTT. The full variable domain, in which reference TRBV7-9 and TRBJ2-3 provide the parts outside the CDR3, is DTGVSQNPRHKITKRGQNVTFRCDPISEHNRLYWYRQTLGQGPEFLTYFQNEAQLEKSRLLSDRFSAERPKGSFSTLEIQRTEQGDSAMYLCASTKLATSTDTQYFGPGTRLTVL.

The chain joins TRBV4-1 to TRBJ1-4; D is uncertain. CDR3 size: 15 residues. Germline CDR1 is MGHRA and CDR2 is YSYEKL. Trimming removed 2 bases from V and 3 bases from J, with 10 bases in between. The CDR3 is CASSQRPGSNEKLFF. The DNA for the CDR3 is TGCGCCAGCAGCCAAAGACCAGGTTCTAATGAAAAACTGTTTTTT.

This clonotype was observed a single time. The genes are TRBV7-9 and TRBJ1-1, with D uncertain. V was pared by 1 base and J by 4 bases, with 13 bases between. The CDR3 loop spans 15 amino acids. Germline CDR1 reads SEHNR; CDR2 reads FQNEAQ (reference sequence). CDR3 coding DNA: TGTGCCAGCAGCTTAGAAATAGGAAGGTCCACTGAAGCTTTCTTT. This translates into CASSLEIGRSTEAFF.

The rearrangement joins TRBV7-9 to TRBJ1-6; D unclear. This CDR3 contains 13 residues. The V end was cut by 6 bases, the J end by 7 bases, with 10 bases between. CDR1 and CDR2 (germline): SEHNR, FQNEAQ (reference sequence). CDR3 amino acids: CASSGTANSPLHF. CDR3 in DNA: TGTGCCAGCAGTGGTACAGCAAATTCACCCCTCCACTTT.

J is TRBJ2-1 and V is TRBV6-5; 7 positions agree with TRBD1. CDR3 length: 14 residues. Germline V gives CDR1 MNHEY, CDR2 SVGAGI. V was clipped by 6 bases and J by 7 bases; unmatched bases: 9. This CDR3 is CASSHGDSSNEQFF. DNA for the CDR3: TGTGCCAGCAGCCATGGGGACAGCTCGAATGAGCAGTTCTTC.

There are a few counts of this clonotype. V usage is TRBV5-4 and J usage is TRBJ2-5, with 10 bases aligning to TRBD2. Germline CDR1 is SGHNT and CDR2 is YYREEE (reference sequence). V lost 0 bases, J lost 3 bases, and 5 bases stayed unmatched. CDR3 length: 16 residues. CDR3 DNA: TGTGCCAGCAGCTTGGAACAGCGGGGGGGAAAAGAGACCCAGTACTTC. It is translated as CASSLEQRGGKETQYF.

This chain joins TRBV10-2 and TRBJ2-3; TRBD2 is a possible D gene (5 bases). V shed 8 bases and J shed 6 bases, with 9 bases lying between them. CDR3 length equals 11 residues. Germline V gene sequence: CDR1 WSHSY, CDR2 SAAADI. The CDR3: CASGSSDTQYF. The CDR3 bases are TGCGCCAGCGGGAGCTCGGATACGCAGTATTTT.

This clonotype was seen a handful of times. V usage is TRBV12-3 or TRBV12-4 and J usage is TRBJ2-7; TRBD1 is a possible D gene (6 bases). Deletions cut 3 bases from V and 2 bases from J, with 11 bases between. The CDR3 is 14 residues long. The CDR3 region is CASSFSTGPYEQYF. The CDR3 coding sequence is TGTGCCAGCAGTTTCTCGACAGGCCCCTACGAGCAGTACTTC.

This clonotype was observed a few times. CDR3 sequence reads: CSATEGRGGEAFF. CDR3 DNA sequence: TGCAGTGCTACCGAAGGGCGAGGTGGGGAAGCTTTCTTT. V is TRBV20-1 and J is TRBJ1-1; D is ambiguous. Deletions cut 4 bases from V and 8 bases from J, with 17 bases between. CDR1 is DFQATT and CDR2 is SNEGSKA in the germline V gene (reference sequence). CDR3 length equals 13 residues.

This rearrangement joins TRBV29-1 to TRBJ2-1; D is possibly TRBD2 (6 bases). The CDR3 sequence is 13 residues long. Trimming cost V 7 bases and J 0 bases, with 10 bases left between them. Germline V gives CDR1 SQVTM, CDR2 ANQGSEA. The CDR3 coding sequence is TGCAGCGCGGGGGATCACTCCTACAATGAGCAGTTCTTC. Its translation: CSAGDHSYNEQFF.

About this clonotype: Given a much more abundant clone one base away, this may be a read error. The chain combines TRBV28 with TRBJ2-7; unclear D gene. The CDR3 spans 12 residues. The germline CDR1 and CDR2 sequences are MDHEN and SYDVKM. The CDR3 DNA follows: TGTGCCAGCGGTTTTGGATGGAACGAGCAGTACTTC. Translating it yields CASGFGWNEQYF.

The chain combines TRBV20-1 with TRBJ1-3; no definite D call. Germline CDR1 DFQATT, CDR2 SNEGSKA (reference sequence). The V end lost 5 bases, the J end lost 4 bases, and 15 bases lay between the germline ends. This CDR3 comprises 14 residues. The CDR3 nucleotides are TGCAGTGCTGGGCGTCGGGGTTTAGGAAACACCATATATTTT. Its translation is CSAGRRGLGNTIYF.

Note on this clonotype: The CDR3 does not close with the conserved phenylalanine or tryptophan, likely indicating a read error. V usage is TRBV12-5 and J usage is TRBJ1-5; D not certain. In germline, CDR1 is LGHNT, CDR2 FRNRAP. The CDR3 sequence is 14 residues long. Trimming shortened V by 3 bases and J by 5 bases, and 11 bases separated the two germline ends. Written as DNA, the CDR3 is TGTGCTAGTGGTTTTGGCGCAGTTTATCAGCCCCAGCATCTT. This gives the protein CASGFGAVYQPQHL.

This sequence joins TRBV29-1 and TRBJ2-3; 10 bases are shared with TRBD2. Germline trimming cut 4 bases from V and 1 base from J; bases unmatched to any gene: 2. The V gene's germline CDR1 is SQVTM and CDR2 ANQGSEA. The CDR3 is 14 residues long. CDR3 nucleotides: TGCAGCGTTGGTCTAGCGGGGGGCACAGATACGCAGTATTTT. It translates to CSVGLAGGTDTQYF.

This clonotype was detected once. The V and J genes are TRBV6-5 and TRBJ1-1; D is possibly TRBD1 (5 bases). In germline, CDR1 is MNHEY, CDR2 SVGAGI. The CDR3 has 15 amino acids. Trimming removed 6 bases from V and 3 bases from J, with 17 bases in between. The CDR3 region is CASSPTGGGDTEAFF. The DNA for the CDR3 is TGTGCCAGCAGCCCTACGGGGGGGGGGGACACTGAAGCTTTCTTT.

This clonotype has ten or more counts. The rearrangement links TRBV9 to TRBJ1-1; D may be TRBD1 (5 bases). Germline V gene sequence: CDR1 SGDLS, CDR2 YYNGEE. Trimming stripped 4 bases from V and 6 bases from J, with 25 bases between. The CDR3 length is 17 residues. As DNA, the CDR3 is TGTGCCAGCAGCATAGGGACCGAACCAGCTCCTGGGGCTGAAGCTTTCTTT. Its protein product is CASSIGTEPAPGAEAFF.

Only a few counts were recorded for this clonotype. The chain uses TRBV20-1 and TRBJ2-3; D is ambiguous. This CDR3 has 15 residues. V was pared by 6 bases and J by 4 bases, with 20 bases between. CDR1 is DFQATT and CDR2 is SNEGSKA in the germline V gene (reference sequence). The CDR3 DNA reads TGCAGTGCCCTTGGGCCAAAATTATCCTCAGATACGCAGTATTTT. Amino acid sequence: CSALGPKLSSDTQYF.

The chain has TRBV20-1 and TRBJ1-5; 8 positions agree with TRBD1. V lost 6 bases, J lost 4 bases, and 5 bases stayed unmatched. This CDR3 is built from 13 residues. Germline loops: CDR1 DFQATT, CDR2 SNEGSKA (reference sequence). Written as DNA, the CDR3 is TGCAGTGCCCAGGACAGGGTGAATCAGCCCCAGCATTTT. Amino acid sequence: CSAQDRVNQPQHF.

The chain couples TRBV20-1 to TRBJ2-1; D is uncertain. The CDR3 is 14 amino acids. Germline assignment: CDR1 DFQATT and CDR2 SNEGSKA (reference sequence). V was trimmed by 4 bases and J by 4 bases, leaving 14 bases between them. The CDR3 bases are TGCAGTGCTAAATCCCGCTTGGGATACAATGAGCAGTTCTTC. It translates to CSAKSRLGYNEQFF.

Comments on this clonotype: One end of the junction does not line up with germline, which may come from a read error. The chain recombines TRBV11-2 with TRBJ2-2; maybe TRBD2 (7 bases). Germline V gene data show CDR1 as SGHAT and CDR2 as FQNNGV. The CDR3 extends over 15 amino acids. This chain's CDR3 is CVSSLFAGATGELFF. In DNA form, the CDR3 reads TGTGTCAGCAGCTTATTCGCGGGGGCGACCGGGGAGCTGTTTTTT.

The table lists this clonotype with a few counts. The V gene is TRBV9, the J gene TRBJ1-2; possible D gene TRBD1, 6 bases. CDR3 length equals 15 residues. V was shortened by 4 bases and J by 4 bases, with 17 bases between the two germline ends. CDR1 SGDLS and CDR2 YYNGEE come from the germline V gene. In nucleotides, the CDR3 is TGTGCCAGCAGCACCCGTGGGGGGGCCATCTATGGCTACACCTTC. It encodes CASSTRGGAIYGYTF.